This T cell receptor (beta chain) originates from a study of T cell responses to AZD1222 COVID-19 vaccine. Study information: Pooling covered second doses at about 4 or about 12 weeks. Overall study findings and caveats: There were mostly white British donors and more females than males, and clonal diversity was possibly underestimated. Unmutated regions of variants are reportedly targeted by nearly half of spike-specific TCRs.

With V trimmed by 3 bases and J by 4 bases, 8 bases remained unmatched. Germline values: CDR1 SNHLY, CDR2 FYNNEI. This CDR3 has 16 amino acids. Clones were read by immunoSEQ multiplex PCR, and TCRdb kept only the in-frame ones, dropping some. The table has some 150,000 clones, 85% to 95% seen once. Points on this clone: What it binds is unknown.

This receptor was identified in an adult in good health. This sample comprised peripheral blood, obtained on day 0 of AZD1222 vaccination. This chain connects TRBV2 to TRBJ2-5; 10 bases match TRBD2. For the CDR3, the DNA is TGTGCCAGCAGTGACCAAGCCTCTAGCGGGGGAGAGACCCAGTACTTC. It encodes CASSDQASSGGETQYF.